This T cell receptor beta chain was sequenced during a study of blood T cell repertoires in COVID-19. In the authors' workflow: Counts of nucleated cells, estimated from reference gene primer amplification, were obtained. Method: immunoSEQ multiplex PCR; TCRdb's copy keeps in-frame clones and lacks some. That table supplies the V and J calls and clone size; D and trimming were determined from the DNA. The sample consists of roughly 360,000 clones, 81% of them appearing once. This CDR3 comprises 19 residues. Germline assignment: CDR1 SGHNT and CDR2 YYREEE (reference sequence). Trimming cost V 4 bases and J 0 bases; bases outside gene matches: 17.

Sequences were obtained from peripheral blood. The sequence was collected from a human donor with acute or convalescent COVID-19. The donor label of this sample is uncertain. The chain links TRBV5-4 to TRBJ2-7; 9 nucleotides agree with TRBD2. In nucleotides, the CDR3 is TGTGCCAGCAGCCCGGGGATCGGTCGCGGGAGGGCTAGCTCCTACGAGCAGTACTTC. It codes for CASSPGIGRGRASSYEQYF.